These 27 T cell receptor beta chains share one sample of origin, sequenced in a study of Ad26.COV2.S vaccination and SARS-CoV-2 variants. Treatment reported: 15 to 20 received Ad26.COV2.S at low or high dose, single or two shots; about 5 received placebo; per-sample allocation not given. Following the first vaccine or placebo injection, samples were taken on day 63. Method: immunoSEQ multiplex PCR; TCRdb's copy keeps in-frame clones and lacks some. The sample carries about 250,000 clones, around nine tenths recorded once. The material was peripheral blood, obtained in a trial of Ad26.COV2.S vaccine versus placebo. The receptors derive from a person between 18 and 65 years old who received the Ad26.COV2.S COVID-19 vaccine or a placebo.

This chain uses TRBV12-5 with TRBJ1-5; D is unresolved. The germline gives CDR1 LGHNT, CDR2 FRNRAP. This CDR3 region has 15 residues. V was cut by 5 bases and J by 2 bases, with 13 bases left in between. The CDR3 sequence: CASGEAVRGNQPQHF. The CDR3 coding sequence is TGTGCTAGTGGTGAAGCGGTGAGGGGCAATCAGCCCCAGCATTTT.

This clone was detected only once. The chain has TRBV5-1 and TRBJ2-7; 7 bases fit TRBD2. The V segment lost 0 bases and the J segment 4 bases; nucleotides outside the gene matches: 7. The CDR3 runs to 15 residues. The germline V gene encodes CDR1 SGHRS and CDR2 YFSETQ. In nucleotides, the CDR3 is TGCGCCAGCAGCTTGGCTGGGTCGGGGGGTTACGAGCAGTACTTC. The encoded protein is CASSLAGSGGYEQYF.

This rearrangement joins TRBV5-6 to TRBJ1-6; TRBD1 matches 10 bases. The trim removed 5 bases at V and 10 bases at J, leaving 3 bases unmatched. The V gene's germline CDR1 is SGHDT and CDR2 YYEEEE. The CDR3 runs 13 residues. The chain's CDR3 is CASRDRGRSPLHF. The CDR3 DNA follows: TGTGCCAGCAGGGACAGGGGGAGGTCACCCCTCCACTTT.

The genes are TRBV29-1 and TRBJ1-1, with TRBD1 as a possible D gene (6 bases). This CDR3 comprises 12 residues. V was cut by 6 bases and J by 1 base, with 9 bases left in between. The germline CDR1 and CDR2 sequences are SQVTM and ANQGSEA. The CDR3 protein is CSVSTGNTEAFF. The DNA for the CDR3 is TGCAGCGTCTCGACAGGGAACACTGAAGCTTTCTTT. Using reference TRBV29-1 and TRBJ1-1 for the parts outside the CDR3, the full variable domain is SAVISQKPSRDICQRGTSLTIQCQVDSQVTMMFWYRQQPGQSLTLIATANQGSEATYESGFVIDKFPISRPNLTFSTLTVSNMSPEDSSIYLCSVSTGNTEAFFGQGTRLTVV.

This chain links TRBV7-6 with TRBJ2-7, with D uncertain. The CDR3 totals 17 residues. Germline lookup yields CDR1 SGHVS and CDR2 FNYEAQ. Trimming took off 5 bases at V and 0 bases at J, with 20 bases between the two ends. As DNA, the CDR3 is TGTGCCAGCAGCCCCCTTAAGCTTTTCAACAGCTCCTACGAGCAGTACTTC. Translating it yields CASSPLKLFNSSYEQYF.

The genes are TRBV7-8 and TRBJ1-1; D unclear. The germline V gene encodes CDR1 SGHVS and CDR2 FQNEAQ. The CDR3 is made up of 13 amino acids. Trimming removed 8 bases from V and 3 bases from J, with 13 bases in between. This chain's CDR3 is CASGKGRYTEAFF. DNA for the CDR3: TGTGCCAGCGGAAAAGGGCGATACACTGAAGCTTTCTTT.

The chain combines TRBV27 with TRBJ2-7; 7 nucleotides line up with TRBD1. Trimming at V came to 8 bases and at J to 0 bases, leaving 7 bases not matched to a gene. Germline CDR1 is MNHEY and CDR2 is SMNVEV (reference sequence). CDR3 length: 14 amino acids. For the CDR3, the DNA is TGTGCCAGCGGGGGACAGTCAAGCTCCTACGAGCAGTACTTC. Its protein is CASGGQSSSYEQYF.

This rearrangement joins TRBV7-9 to TRBJ2-1; D unclear. The ends were cut back, 1 base at V and 8 bases at J, with 15 bases in the middle. The CDR3 length is 15 residues. The germline V gene encodes CDR1 SEHNR and CDR2 FQNEAQ (reference sequence). CDR3 DNA: TGTGCCAGCAGCTTAGTGGCTGGTTCTGCGGATGAGCAGTTCTTC. It translates to CASSLVAGSADEQFF.

This chain joins TRBV6-5 and TRBJ1-2; weak D call: TRBD1 (5 bases). V was pared by 2 bases and J by 7 bases, with 8 bases between. This CDR3 region has 12 residues. CDR1 is MNHEY and CDR2 is SVGAGI in the germline V gene. The CDR3 DNA reads TGTGCCAGCAGTTACGGGGGGAGTGGCTACACCTTC. Protein: CASSYGGSGYTF.

This clone was counted a few times. The V call is TRBV7-9, the J call TRBJ2-7; possibly TRBD1 for D (5 bases). This CDR3 has 17 amino acids. V lost 5 bases and J 2 bases, leaving 22 bases between the germline ends. Germline V lookup: CDR1 SEHNR, CDR2 FQNEAQ (reference sequence). This CDR3 is CASSPPWGFGPAYEQYF. CDR3 nucleotide sequence: TGTGCCAGCAGCCCCCCGTGGGGCTTTGGGCCGGCCTACGAGCAGTACTTC. Complete variable domain (other parts from reference TRBV7-9 and TRBJ2-7): DTGVSQNPRHKITKRGQNVTFRCDPISEHNRLYWYRQTLGQGPEFLTYFQNEAQLEKSRLLSDRFSAERPKGSFSTLEIQRTEQGDSAMYLCASSPPWGFGPAYEQYFGPGTRLTVT.

The gene calls are TRBV24-1 and TRBJ2-3; D tentatively reads TRBD1 or TRBD2 (5 bases each). The CDR3 contains 16 residues. Germline CDR1 reads KGHDR; CDR2 reads SFDVKD. The V end was cut by 4 bases, the J end by 5 bases, with 18 bases between. This CDR3 reads CATSEGGTLRQDTQYF. The CDR3 region has the DNA TGTGCCACCAGTGAAGGTGGGACCCTTCGTCAAGATACGCAGTATTTT.

The chain is built from TRBV18 and TRBJ2-5; D unresolved. V was cut by 3 bases and J by 1 base, with 18 bases left in between. The CDR3 has 17 amino acids. Germline V gene lookup returns CDR1 KGHSH and CDR2 LQKENI. Here the CDR3 reads CASSPREAAPAQETQYF. The CDR3 coding sequence is TGTGCCAGCTCACCCCGAGAGGCGGCACCGGCCCAAGAGACCCAGTACTTC.

The chain joins TRBV29-1 to TRBJ2-2, with 10 nucleotides matching TRBD1. V was pared by 5 bases and J by 5 bases, with 14 bases of the junction left unmatched. There are 17 residues in the CDR3. In germline, CDR1 is SQVTM, CDR2 ANQGSEA. Here the CDR3 reads CSVRLSNDRGHTGELFF. The CDR3 DNA is TGCAGCGTTCGACTTTCGAACGACAGGGGGCATACCGGGGAGCTGTTTTTT.

The chain links TRBV6-5 to TRBJ1-6, with TRBD1 matching 7 bases. Germline trimming cut 6 bases from V and 7 bases from J; bases unmatched to any gene: 9. The CDR3 covers 15 residues. Germline V CDR1 and CDR2: MNHEY, SVGAGI. The CDR3 spells CASRIDRAGNSPLHF. DNA of the CDR3: TGTGCCAGCAGGATTGACAGGGCTGGAAATTCACCCCTCCACTTT.

This chain connects TRBV5-4 to TRBJ2-3; either TRBD1 or TRBD2 may fit D (5 bases each). Per the germline V gene, CDR1 is SGHNT and CDR2 is YYREEE (reference sequence). V gave up 6 bases and J gave up 6 bases, with 11 bases separating them. This CDR3 is built from 12 residues. The CDR3 sequence: CASKRGFDTQYF. Written as DNA, the CDR3 is TGTGCCAGCAAGAGGGGATTCGATACGCAGTATTTT.

In DNA, the CDR3 is TGTGCCACCGGAGGGGTTGGGCAGCCCCAGCATTTT. Its translation: CATGGVGQPQHF. V and J are TRBV19 and TRBJ1-5; D is perhaps TRBD1 (5 bases). Between the trimmed V and J ends, which lost 10 bases and 7 bases, there was a span of 14 bases. The CDR3 totals 12 residues. Germline V gene data show CDR1 as LNHDA and CDR2 as SQIVND (reference sequence).

The J gene is TRBJ2-7, the V gene TRBV7-2; D is uncertain. The CDR3 runs to 9 residues. The germline V gene encodes CDR1 SGHTA and CDR2 FQGNSA. Between the trimmed V and J ends, which lost 5 bases and 7 bases, there was a span of 3 bases. CDR3: CASSTEQYF. The CDR3 DNA follows: TGTGCCAGCAGCACGGAGCAGTACTTC.

The chain employs TRBV3-1 (or the pseudogene TRBV3-2) and TRBJ1-1; 8 bases are shared with TRBD1. The ends lost 2 bases at V and 1 base at J; junction bases unmatched: 3. This CDR3 comprises 15 residues. Germline lookup yields CDR1 LGHDT and CDR2 YNNKEL (reference sequence). The CDR3 loop reads CASSQTGTGNTEAFF. CDR3 bases: TGTGCCAGCAGCCAAACCGGGACAGGGAACACTGAAGCTTTCTTT.

The V call is TRBV9, the J call TRBJ1-3, with TRBD1 matching over 10 bases. V gave up 3 bases and J gave up 4 bases; unmatched junction bases: 7. Germline CDR1 is SGDLS and CDR2 is YYNGEE. CDR3 size: 16 residues. The DNA for the CDR3 is TGTGCCAGCAGCGGGGGACAGGGGAGAGCCGGAAACACCATATATTTT. Residues: CASSGGQGRAGNTIYF.

The V gene is TRBV7-9, the J gene TRBJ1-4; a possible D gene is TRBD1 (5 bases). Between the trimmed V and J ends, which lost 4 bases and 7 bases, there was a span of 19 bases. From germline, CDR1 is SEHNR and CDR2 FQNEAQ (reference sequence). CDR3 length: 16 amino acids. The CDR3 DNA sequence: TGTGCCAGCAGCTCCTCGGGAGGGGCGCAAAGTGAAAAACTGTTTTTT. Protein product: CASSSSGGAQSEKLFF.

The chain carries TRBV6-5 and TRBJ2-2, with D unclear. The germline V gene has CDR1 MNHEY and CDR2 SVGAGI. The CDR3 runs to 13 residues. V was trimmed by 11 bases and J by 0 bases, leaving 10 bases between them. Written as DNA, the CDR3 is TGTGCCTCGGAAGTTACGAACACCGGGGAGCTGTTTTTT. It is translated as CASEVTNTGELFF.

This chain connects TRBV15 to TRBJ1-6; D perhaps matches TRBD1 (5 bases). The V end was cut by 5 bases, the J end by 4 bases, with 6 bases between. From germline, CDR1 is LNHNV and CDR2 YYDKDF (reference sequence). The CDR3 runs 13 residues. The CDR3 region has the DNA TGTGCCACCAGCGGACAATATAATTCACCCCTCCACTTT. Amino acid sequence: CATSGQYNSPLHF.

CDR3 sequence: CASSYRGSSSGNTIYF. The CDR3, as DNA: TGTGCCAGCAGTTACAGGGGAAGTAGCTCTGGAAACACCATATATTTT. V usage is TRBV6-5 and J usage is TRBJ1-3; a weak D match, TRBD1 (5 bases). The CDR3 is 16 amino acids. Trimming shortened V by 2 bases and J by 0 bases, and 11 bases separated the two germline ends. Germline CDR1 is MNHEY and CDR2 is SVGAGI.

The rearrangement uses TRBV7-9 and TRBJ1-1; D uncertain. V was cut by 1 base and J by 2 bases, with 17 bases left in between. This CDR3 has 17 amino acids. Germline CDR1 is SEHNR and CDR2 is FQNEAQ (reference sequence). The CDR3 bases are TGTGCCAGCAGCTTAGAACCCTGGCGCCAAGTCAACACTGAAGCTTTCTTT. It encodes CASSLEPWRQVNTEAFF.

The J gene is TRBJ1-5, the V gene TRBV6-1; unclear D gene. Germline V gene lookup returns CDR1 MNHNS and CDR2 SASEGT. V lost 6 bases to trimming and J lost 0 bases, with 12 bases between them. CDR3 length: 15 amino acids. CDR3 nucleotides: TGTGCCAGCAGCTTCGGGCAGTATAGCAATCAGCCCCAGCATTTT. This translates into CASSFGQYSNQPQHF.

This clone was detected only a few times. The V and J genes are TRBV4-2 and TRBJ2-3; D is unclear. V gave up 0 bases and J gave up 0 bases, with 4 bases separating them. Germline values: CDR1 LGHNA, CDR2 YNFKEQ. The CDR3 has 14 residues. CDR3 nucleotide sequence: TGTGCCAGCAGCCAAGATCCAAGCACAGATACGCAGTATTTT. As protein: CASSQDPSTDTQYF.

The chain links TRBV24-1 to TRBJ1-2; 9 nucleotides agree with TRBD1. Germline-derived CDR1 and CDR2 are KGHDR and SFDVKD. V trimming: 3 bases; J trimming: 3 bases; junction bases outside the gene matches: 4. The CDR3 has 15 amino acids. The CDR3 nucleotides are TGTGCCACCAGTGATATGACAGGGGGACACTATGGCTACACCTTC. Amino acids: CATSDMTGGHYGYTF.